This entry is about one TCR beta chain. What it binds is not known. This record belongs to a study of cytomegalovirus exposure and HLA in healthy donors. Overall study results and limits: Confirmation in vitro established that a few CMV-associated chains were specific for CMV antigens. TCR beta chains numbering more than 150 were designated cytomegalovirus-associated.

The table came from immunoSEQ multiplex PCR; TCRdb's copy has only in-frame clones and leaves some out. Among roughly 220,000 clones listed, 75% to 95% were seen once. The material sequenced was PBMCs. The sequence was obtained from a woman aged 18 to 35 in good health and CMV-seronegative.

CDR3 DNA sequence: TGTGCCTGGAGTGTACGCGGGAGTCTGTTCAGTCTAGCTGGTACGCAGTATTTT. It encodes CAWSVRGSLFSLAGTQYF. This chain uses TRBV30 with TRBJ2-3; 7 bases align to TRBD2. CDR1 and CDR2 from the germline V gene are GTSNPN and SVGIG (reference sequence). The V segment lost 0 bases and the J segment 8 bases; nucleotides outside the gene matches: 20. This CDR3 comprises 18 residues.